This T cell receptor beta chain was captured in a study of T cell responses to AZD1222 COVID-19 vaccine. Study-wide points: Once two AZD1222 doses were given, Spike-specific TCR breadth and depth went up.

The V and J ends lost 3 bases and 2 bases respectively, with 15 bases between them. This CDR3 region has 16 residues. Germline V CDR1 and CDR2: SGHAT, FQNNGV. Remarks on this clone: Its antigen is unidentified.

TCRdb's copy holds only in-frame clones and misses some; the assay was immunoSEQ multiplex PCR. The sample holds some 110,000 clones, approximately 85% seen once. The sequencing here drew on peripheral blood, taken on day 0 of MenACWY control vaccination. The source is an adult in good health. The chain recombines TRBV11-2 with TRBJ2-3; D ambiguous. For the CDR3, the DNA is TGTGCCAGCAGCTTCGAGGCTGGGTTCCTCACAGATACGCAGTATTTT. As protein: CASSFEAGFLTDTQYF.